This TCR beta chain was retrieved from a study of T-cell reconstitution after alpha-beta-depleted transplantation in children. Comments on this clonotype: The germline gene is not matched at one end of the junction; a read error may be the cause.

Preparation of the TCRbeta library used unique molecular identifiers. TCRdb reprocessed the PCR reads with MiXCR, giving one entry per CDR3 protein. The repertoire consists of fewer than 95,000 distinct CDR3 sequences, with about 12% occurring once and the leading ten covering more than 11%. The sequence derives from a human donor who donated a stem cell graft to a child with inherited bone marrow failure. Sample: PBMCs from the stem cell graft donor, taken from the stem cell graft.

The DNA for the CDR3 is TGTGCCTGCAGTTTACAGGGTATAGGGACAGATACGCAGTATTTT. Translating it yields CACSLQGIGTDTQYF. The rearrangement uses TRBV12-3 or TRBV12-4 and TRBJ2-3, with TRBD1 as a possible D gene (6 bases). CDR3 length: 15 amino acids.